The T cell receptor beta chain under discussion was sequenced for a study of blood T cell repertoires in COVID-19. About the study: Sources were T cells, B-cell-depleted T cells, or PBMCs; the material itself was cDNA or gDNA.

Per the original data handling: Estimates of nucleated cell counts were drawn from the amplification of reference gene primers. TCRdb's table, derived via immunoSEQ multiplex PCR, lists solely in-frame clones and lacks some. The DNA was the basis for D and trimming; V, J and clone size are from that table. This table holds tens of thousands of clones, about 80% found once. Germline-derived CDR1 and CDR2 are SGHRS and YFSETQ. V was cut by 4 bases and J by 0 bases, with 10 bases left in between. CDR3 length: 15 residues. The sequenced sample consisted of peripheral blood. The clonotype comes from a man aged 80 or over with active COVID-19. The rearrangement links TRBV5-1 to TRBJ2-2, with D possibly matching TRBD1 (5 bases). The CDR3 coding sequence is TGCGCCAGCAGCACGGACACCTCGAACACCGGGGAGCTGTTTTTT. It specifies CASSTDTSNTGELFF. Using reference TRBV5-1 and TRBJ2-2 for the parts outside the CDR3, the full variable domain is KAGVTQTPRYLIKTRGQQVTLSCSPISGHRSVSWYQQTPGQGLQFLFEYFSETQRNKGNFPGRFSGRQFSNSRSEMNVSTLELGDSALYLCASSTDTSNTGELFFGEGSRLTVL.